Listed below are T cell receptor beta chains from one sample, sequenced in a study of blood T cells in healthy people across ages. TCRdb passed the 5' RACE reads through MiXCR, listing each CDR3 protein once. This table has about a million distinct CDR3 sequences, roughly half appearing once. Sequencing was performed on blood. Every receptor here comes from a woman in her sixties in good health. Both conserved end residues are part of each CDR3. The D gene is left open where the match is weak. Expanded clones get a size class; other rows say once, few or many, or leave the size out.

length	V	D	size	J	CDR3	DNA
14	TRBV12-3/TRBV12-4	NA	NA	TRBJ1-2	CASSLAWNNYGYTF	TGTGCCAGCAGTTTGGCCTGGAATAACTATGGCTACACCTTC
16	TRBV7-8	NA	few	TRBJ1-5	CASSLFVWGANQPQHF	TGTGCCAGCAGCTTATTCGTGTGGGGGGCCAATCAGCCCCAGCATTTT
14	TRBV5-1	NA	few	TRBJ2-3	CASSLGWQTDTQYF	TGCGCCAGCAGCTTGGGGTGGCAAACAGATACGCAGTATTTT
16	TRBV20-1	TRBD2	NA	TRBJ2-7	CSAKRPTSGSPYEQYF	TGCAGTGCTAAAAGGCCCACTAGCGGCAGCCCCTACGAGCAGTACTTC
13	TRBV20-1	NA	NA	TRBJ1-4	CTSVGGAGGKLFF	TGCACGAGTGTAGGGGGGGCAGGCGGAAAACTGTTTTTT
11	TRBV7-9	NA	NA	TRBJ2-3	CANEWQDTQYF	TGTGCCAACGAGTGGCAAGATACGCAGTATTTT
12	TRBV6-5	TRBD1	once	TRBJ2-3	CASSPRQGTQYF	TGTGCCAGCAGTCCTCGACAGGGAACGCAGTATTTT
21	TRBV7-3	NA	NA	TRBJ1-1	CASSFRTAASPLGLMNTEAFF	TGTGCCAGCAGCTTCCGGACAGCAGCATCTCCCCTAGGGCTAATGAACACTGAAGCTTTCTTT
15	TRBV12-3/TRBV12-4	NA	NA	TRBJ1-5	CASRRDGGSNQPQHF	TGTGCCAGCAGAAGGGACGGGGGGAGCAATCAGCCCCAGCATTTT
11	TRBV20-1	NA	few	TRBJ1-4	CSLFLNEKLFF	TGCAGTTTGTTCCTTAATGAAAAACTGTTTTTT
14	TRBV7-9	TRBD2	NA	TRBJ2-1	CAGSFSGRAKEQFF	TGTGCCGGCAGCTTCAGCGGGAGGGCCAAGGAGCAGTTCTTC
14	TRBV6-1	TRBD1	NA	TRBJ1-5	CASRGQASNQPQHF	TGTGCCAGTAGGGGACAGGCAAGCAATCAGCCCCAGCATTTT
15	TRBV6-1	TRBD2	NA	TRBJ2-1	CASSEIFGLAYEQFF	TGTGCCAGCAGTGAAATCTTTGGACTAGCATATGAGCAGTTCTTC
15	TRBV5-1	TRBD2	NA	TRBJ2-7	CASSFGTSGIYEQYF	TGCGCCAGCAGCTTTGGGACTAGCGGGATCTACGAGCAGTACTTC
13	TRBV11-2	NA	NA	TRBJ2-7	CASSRVDSYEQYF	TGTGCCAGCAGTCGCGTTGACAGTTACGAGCAGTACTTC
13	TRBV6-6	TRBD1	NA	TRBJ1-1	CVSTLTGGTEAFF	TGTGTCAGCACCCTAACAGGGGGCACTGAAGCTTTCTTT
15	TRBV29-1	TRBD1	NA	TRBJ2-1	CSAQEGTGGINEQFF	TGCAGCGCCCAGGAGGGGACAGGGGGCATCAATGAGCAGTTCTTC
15	TRBV7-2	TRBD1	few	TRBJ1-2	CASSPRGQGGAGYTF	TGTGCCAGCAGCCCGAGGGGACAGGGAGGCGCTGGCTACACCTTC
12	TRBV20-1	NA	NA	TRBJ2-7	CSARQTSNEQYF	TGCAGTGCTAGGCAGACCTCCAACGAGCAGTACTTC
16	TRBV12-3/TRBV12-4	NA	NA	TRBJ2-7	CASSSLRGGSYNEQYF	TGTGCCAGCAGCTCCCTCCGGGGAGGTTCCTACAATGAGCAGTACTTC
13	TRBV12-3/TRBV12-4	NA	few	TRBJ2-5	CASSSLIQETQYF	TGTGCCAGCAGTTCCTTGATACAAGAGACCCAGTACTTC
13	TRBV30	NA	once	TRBJ1-6	CAWTADNNSPLHF	TGTGCCTGGACGGCGGATAATAATTCACCCCTCCACTTT
10	TRBV29-1	NA	few	TRBJ2-5	CSGGWETQYF	TGCAGCGGAGGATGGGAGACCCAGTACTTC
14	TRBV5-1	TRBD1	NA	TRBJ2-7	CASSTGQPPYEQYF	TGCGCCAGCAGCACGGGACAGCCTCCCTACGAGCAGTACTTC
17	TRBV12-3/TRBV12-4	TRBD2	NA	TRBJ2-1	CASSPATTSGSGNEQFF	TGTGCCAGCAGTCCGGCCACGACTAGCGGGAGCGGCAATGAGCAGTTCTTC
13	TRBV2	NA	NA	TRBJ1-6	CASSEGGNSPLHF	TGTGCCAGCAGTGAGGGTGGTAATTCACCCCTCCACTTT
14	TRBV28	NA	few	TRBJ2-7	CASSFLGGEDEQYF	TGTGCCAGCAGTTTTCTGGGAGGCGAGGACGAGCAGTACTTC
15	TRBV5-1	NA	NA	TRBJ2-6	CASSPWANGANVLTF	TGCGCCAGCAGCCCCTGGGCTAATGGGGCCAACGTCCTGACTTTC
13	TRBV16	NA	NA	TRBJ1-6	CASSEGHNSPLHF	TGTGCCAGCAGTGAAGGACATAATTCACCCCTCCACTTT
14	TRBV28	NA	NA	TRBJ2-7	CASSLSGAWSEQYF	TGTGCCAGCAGTTTATCGGGGGCTTGGAGCGAGCAGTACTTC
16	TRBV20-1	NA	many	TRBJ2-3	CSARPYGGGGTDTQYF	TGCAGTGCCCGACCCTATGGCGGCGGGGGCACAGATACGCAGTATTTT
15	TRBV27	TRBD1	few	TRBJ2-7	CASSPGTGAIYEQYF	TGTGCCAGCAGCCCCGGGACAGGGGCGATCTACGAGCAGTACTTC
14	TRBV27	NA	NA	TRBJ2-1	CASRRMGSYNEQFF	TGTGCCAGCAGGAGGATGGGGTCCTACAATGAGCAGTTCTTC
18	TRBV7-8	TRBD2	few	TRBJ2-7	CASSLSLAVPRGSYEQYF	TGTGCCAGCAGCTTATCCCTAGCGGTCCCTCGGGGTTCCTACGAGCAGTACTTC
15	TRBV12-3/TRBV12-4	NA	NA	TRBJ2-7	CASSVSGAVVYEQYF	TGTGCCAGCAGTGTTAGCGGAGCCGTGGTTTACGAGCAGTACTTC
15	TRBV20-1	TRBD2	NA	TRBJ2-1	CSARGTSGRNDEQFF	TGCAGTGCTAGAGGAACTAGCGGGAGGAATGATGAGCAGTTCTTC
15	TRBV7-2	TRBD2	NA	TRBJ2-5	CASSFSSGKYNEQYF	TGTGCTAGCAGCTTCTCTAGCGGTAAATACAATGAGCAGTACTTC
16	TRBV13	TRBD2	NA	TRBJ2-7	CASSHPTSGSGNEQYF	TGTGCCAGCAGCCACCCGACTAGCGGGAGCGGAAATGAGCAGTACTTC
15	TRBV3-1	NA	NA	TRBJ1-2	CASSQDHEAYYGYTF	TGTGCCAGCAGCCAAGATCATGAGGCCTACTATGGCTACACCTTC
15	TRBV20-1	NA	NA	TRBJ2-3	CSARTGTTPIDTQYF	TGCAGTGCTAGGACTGGGACCACTCCGATTGATACGCAGTATTTT
13	TRBV2	NA	NA	TRBJ2-7	CASRDQASYEQYF	TGTGCCAGCAGGGACCAGGCCTCCTACGAGCAGTACTTC
17	TRBV5-1	TRBD2	NA	TRBJ2-1	CASSPTLTSATRDEQFF	TGCGCCAGCAGCCCCACCTTAACTAGCGCAACTAGAGATGAGCAGTTCTTC
14	TRBV6-2/TRBV6-3	NA	few	TRBJ2-1	CASSPGPKGGSQFF	TGTGCCAGCAGCCCAGGACCCAAGGGGGGTTCCCAGTTCTTC
13	TRBV18	NA	NA	TRBJ2-1	CASSPSRGNEQFF	TGTGCCAGCTCACCATCCAGGGGCAATGAGCAGTTCTTC